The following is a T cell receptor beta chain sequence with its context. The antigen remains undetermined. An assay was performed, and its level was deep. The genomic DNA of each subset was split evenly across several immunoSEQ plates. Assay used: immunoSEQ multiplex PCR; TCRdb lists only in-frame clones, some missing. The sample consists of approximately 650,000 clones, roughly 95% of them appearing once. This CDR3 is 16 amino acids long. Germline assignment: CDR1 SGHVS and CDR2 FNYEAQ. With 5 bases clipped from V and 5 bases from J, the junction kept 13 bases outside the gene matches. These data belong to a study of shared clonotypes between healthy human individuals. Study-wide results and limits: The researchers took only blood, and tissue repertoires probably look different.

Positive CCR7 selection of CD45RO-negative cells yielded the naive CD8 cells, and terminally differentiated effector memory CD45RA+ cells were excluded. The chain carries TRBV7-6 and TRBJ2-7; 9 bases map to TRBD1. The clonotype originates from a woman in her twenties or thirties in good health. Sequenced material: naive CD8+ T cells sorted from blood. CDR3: CASSRTPGQGIHEQYF. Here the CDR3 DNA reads TGTGCCAGCAGCCGGACCCCGGGACAGGGAATACACGAGCAGTACTTC.